The next 4 T cell receptor beta chains were all read from a single sample in a study of radiotherapy plus CTLA-4 blockade in lung cancer. TCRdb's copy holds only in-frame clones and misses some; the assay was immunoSEQ multiplex PCR. In the table there are approximately 75,000 clones, more than 75% of which are singletons. This specimen consisted of peripheral blood, obtained from a patient treated with radiotherapy plus ipilimumab. The receptors derive from a human donor with non-small cell lung cancer who had a complete response to radiotherapy plus ipilimumab.

The rearrangement links TRBV20-1 to TRBJ1-4; D gene ambiguous. Germline loops: CDR1 DFQATT, CDR2 SNEGSKA (reference sequence). This CDR3 contains 10 residues. Trimming took 5 bases from V and 4 from J, leaving 2 bases between them. The CDR3 region has the DNA TGCAGTGCTCATAATGAAAAACTGTTTTTT. Translated: CSAHNEKLFF.

This chain uses TRBV28 with TRBJ2-1; TRBD1 matches at 9 bases. Trimming at V came to 6 bases and at J to 5 bases, leaving 8 bases not matched to a gene. CDR3 length: 15 residues. In germline, CDR1 is MDHEN, CDR2 SYDVKM. The CDR3 DNA reads as TGTGCCAGCAGACAAGGGGGACAGGGCCACAATGAGCAGTTCTTC. Amino acids: CASRQGGQGHNEQFF. Using reference TRBV28 and TRBJ2-1 for the parts outside the CDR3, the full variable domain is DVKVTQSSRYLVKRTGEKVFLECVQDMDHENMFWYRQDPGLGLRLIYFSYDVKMKEKGDIPEGYSVSREKKERFSLILESASTNQTSMYLCASRQGGQGHNEQFFGPGTRLTVL.

CDR3 in DNA: TGTGCCAGCAGCTCTACGGGACCTAGCCAAGAGACCCAGTACTTC. Translated: CASSSTGPSQETQYF. The V call is TRBV7-6, the J call TRBJ2-5; D may match TRBD1 or TRBD2 (5 bases each). This CDR3 has 15 residues. V shed 4 bases and J shed 1 base, with 13 bases lying between them. CDR1 is SGHVS, CDR2 FNYEAQ, per germline.

The gene calls are TRBV6-5 and TRBJ1-5; D remains ambiguous. The CDR3 is 14 residues long. Per the germline V gene, CDR1 is MNHEY and CDR2 is SVGAGI. Trimming cost V 2 bases and J 2 bases, with 7 bases left between them. The CDR3 DNA follows: TGTGCCAGCAGTTACAGGGTAGGCAATCAGCCCCAGCATTTT. This codes for CASSYRVGNQPQHF.